This T cell receptor beta chain was documented in a study of HIV-infected patients and healthy controls. General study results and limits: Compared with controls, mean Gini indices were significantly raised in HIV-infected repertoires, possibly indicating oligoclonality. CDR3 sharing between individuals was lower in HIV-infected patients than in healthy controls. During therapy, HIV-associated CDR3s fell significantly in frequency, while CMV-associated CDR3s did not change significantly.

This clonotype was observed many times. Its target is not known. The repertoire came from unfractionated whole blood and reflected all unsorted peripheral T cells. About 550 ng RNA was reverse transcribed with alpha and beta constant-region primers. Separate chain-specific third strand synthesis with multiplexing indices produced the alpha and beta libraries. One entry per CDR3 protein results from TCRdb running MiXCR on the 5' RACE reads. This sample has 19,000 or so distinct CDR3 sequences, with more than 7.5% found just once. V gave up 4 bases and J gave up 6 bases, with 10 bases separating them. The germline CDR1 and CDR2 sequences are MNHNY and SVGAGI (reference sequence). The CDR3 loop spans 12 amino acids.

The rearrangement links TRBV6-6 to TRBJ2-7, with D maybe TRBD1 (6 bases). The TCR comes from an adult in good health. Sequencing was performed on blood. In nucleotides, the CDR3 is TGTGCCAGCAGTTCACAGGGTCGCGAGCAGTACTTC. It codes for CASSSQGREQYF.